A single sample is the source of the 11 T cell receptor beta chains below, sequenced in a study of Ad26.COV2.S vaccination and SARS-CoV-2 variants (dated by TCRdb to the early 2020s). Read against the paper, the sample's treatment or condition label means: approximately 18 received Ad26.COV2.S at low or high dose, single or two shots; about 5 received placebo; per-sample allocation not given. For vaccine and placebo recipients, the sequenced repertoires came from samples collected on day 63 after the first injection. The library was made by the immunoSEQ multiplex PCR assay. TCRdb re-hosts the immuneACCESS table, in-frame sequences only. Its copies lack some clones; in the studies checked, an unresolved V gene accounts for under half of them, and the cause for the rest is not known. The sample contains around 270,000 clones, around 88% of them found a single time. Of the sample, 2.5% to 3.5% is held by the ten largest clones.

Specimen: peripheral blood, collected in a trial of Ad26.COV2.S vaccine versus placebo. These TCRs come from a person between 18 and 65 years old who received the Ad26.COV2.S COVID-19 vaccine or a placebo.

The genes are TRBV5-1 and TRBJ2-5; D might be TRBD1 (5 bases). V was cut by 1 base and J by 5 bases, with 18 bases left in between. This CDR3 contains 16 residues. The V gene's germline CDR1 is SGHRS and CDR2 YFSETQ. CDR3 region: CASSLSGRVVLETQYF. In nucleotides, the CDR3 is TGCGCCAGCAGCTTGTCCGGCAGGGTAGTTTTGGAGACCCAGTACTTC.

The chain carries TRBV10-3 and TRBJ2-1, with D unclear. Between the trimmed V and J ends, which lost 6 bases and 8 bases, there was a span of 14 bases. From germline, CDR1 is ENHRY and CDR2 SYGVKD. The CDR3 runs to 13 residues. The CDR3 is CAISGLEGYEQFF. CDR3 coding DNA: TGTGCCATCAGCGGCTTAGAAGGTTATGAGCAGTTCTTC.

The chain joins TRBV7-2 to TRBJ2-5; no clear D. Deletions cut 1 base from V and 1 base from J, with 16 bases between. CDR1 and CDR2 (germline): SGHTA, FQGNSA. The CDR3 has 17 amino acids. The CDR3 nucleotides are TGTGCCAGCAGCTTAGGGCTCCTGACGGTCTTCCAAGAGACCCAGTACTTC. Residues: CASSLGLLTVFQETQYF.

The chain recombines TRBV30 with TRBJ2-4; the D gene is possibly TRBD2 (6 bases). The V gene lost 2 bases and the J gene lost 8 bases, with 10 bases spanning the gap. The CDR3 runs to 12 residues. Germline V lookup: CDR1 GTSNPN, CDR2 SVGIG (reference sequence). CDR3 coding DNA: TGTGCCTGGAGTTCCGAGCGGGACATTCAGTACTTC. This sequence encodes CAWSSERDIQYF.

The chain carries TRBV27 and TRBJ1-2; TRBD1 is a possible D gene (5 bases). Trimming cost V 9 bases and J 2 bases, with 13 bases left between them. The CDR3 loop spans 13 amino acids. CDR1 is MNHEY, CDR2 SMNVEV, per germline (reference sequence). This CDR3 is CASRQSLNYGYTF. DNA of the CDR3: TGTGCCAGTCGACAGTCTTTAAACTATGGCTACACCTTC.

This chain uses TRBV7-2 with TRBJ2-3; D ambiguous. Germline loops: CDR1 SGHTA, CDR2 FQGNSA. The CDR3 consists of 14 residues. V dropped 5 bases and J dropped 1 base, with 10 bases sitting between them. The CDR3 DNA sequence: TGTGCCAGCAGCCCCTATTCTGGCACAGATACGCAGTATTTT. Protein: CASSPYSGTDTQYF.

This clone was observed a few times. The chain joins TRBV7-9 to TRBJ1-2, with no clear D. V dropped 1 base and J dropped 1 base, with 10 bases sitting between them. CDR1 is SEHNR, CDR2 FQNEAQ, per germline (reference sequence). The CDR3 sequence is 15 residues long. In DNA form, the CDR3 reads TGTGCCAGCAGCTTAGTGGGAGATCTTAACTATGGCTACACCTTC. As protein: CASSLVGDLNYGYTF.

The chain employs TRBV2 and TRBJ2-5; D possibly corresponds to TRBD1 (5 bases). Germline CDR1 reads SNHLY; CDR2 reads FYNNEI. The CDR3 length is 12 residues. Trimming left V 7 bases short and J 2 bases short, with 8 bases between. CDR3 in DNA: TGTGCCAGCAATAACAGGCAAGAGACCCAGTACTTC. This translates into CASNNRQETQYF. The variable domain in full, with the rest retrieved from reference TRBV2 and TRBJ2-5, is EPEVTQTPSHQVTQMGQEVILRCVPISNHLYFYWYRQILGQKVEFLVSFYNNEISEKSEIFDDQFSVERPDGSNFTLKIRSTKLEDSAMYFCASNNRQETQYFGPGTRLLVL.

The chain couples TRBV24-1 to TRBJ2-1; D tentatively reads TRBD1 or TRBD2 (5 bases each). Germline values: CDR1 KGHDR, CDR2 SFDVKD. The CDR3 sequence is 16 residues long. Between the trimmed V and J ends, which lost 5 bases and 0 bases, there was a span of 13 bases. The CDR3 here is CATSGGIGTSYNEQFF. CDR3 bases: TGTGCCACCAGTGGTGGGATCGGGACCTCCTACAATGAGCAGTTCTTC.

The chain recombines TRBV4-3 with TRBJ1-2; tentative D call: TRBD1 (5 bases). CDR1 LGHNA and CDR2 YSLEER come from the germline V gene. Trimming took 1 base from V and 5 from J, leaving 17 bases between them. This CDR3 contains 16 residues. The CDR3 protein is CASSQGTSPQAYGYTF. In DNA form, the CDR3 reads TGCGCCAGCAGCCAAGGGACATCCCCCCAGGCTTATGGCTACACCTTC.

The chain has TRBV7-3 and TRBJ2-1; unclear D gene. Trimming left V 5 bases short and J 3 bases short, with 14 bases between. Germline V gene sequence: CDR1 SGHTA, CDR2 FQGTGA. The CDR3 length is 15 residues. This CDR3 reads CASSREPSSYNEQFF. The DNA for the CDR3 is TGTGCCAGCAGCCGCGAACCCAGTAGCTACAATGAGCAGTTCTTC.